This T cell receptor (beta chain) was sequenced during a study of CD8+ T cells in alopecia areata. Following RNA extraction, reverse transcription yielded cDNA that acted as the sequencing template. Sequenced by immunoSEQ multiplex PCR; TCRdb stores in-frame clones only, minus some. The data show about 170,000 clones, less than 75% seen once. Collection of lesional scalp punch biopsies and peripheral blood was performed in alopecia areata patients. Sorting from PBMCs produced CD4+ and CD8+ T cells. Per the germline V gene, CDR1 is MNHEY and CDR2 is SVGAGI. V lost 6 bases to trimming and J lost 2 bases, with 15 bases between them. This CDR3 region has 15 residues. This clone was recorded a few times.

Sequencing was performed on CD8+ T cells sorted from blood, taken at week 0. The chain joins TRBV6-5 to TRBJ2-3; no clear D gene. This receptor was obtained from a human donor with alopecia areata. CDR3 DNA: TGTGCCAGCAGAGATGGGTACAGACCCACAGATACGCAGTATTTT. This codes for CASRDGYRPTDTQYF.